This is a list of T cell receptor beta chains from one sample in a study of OX40 agonist ivuxolimab in advanced cancers. Sequenced by immunoSEQ multiplex PCR; TCRdb stores in-frame clones only, minus some. The data show around 60,000 clones, 84% seen once. The input for sequencing was CD4+ or CD8+ T cells sorted from blood, taken in a trial of the OX40 agonist ivuxolimab. The receptor source for this set is an adult with an advanced solid tumor such as melanoma, head and neck, liver or kidney cancer. The CDR3 runs from the conserved cysteine through the conserved F or W. The D gene is left open where the match is weak. Clone size appears in some rows only: once, few, many, or a class for an expanded clone.

v_call	d_call	j_call	clone_size	cdr3_nt	cdr3_aa
TRBV6-1	-	TRBJ1-4	-	TGTGCCAGCAGTGAAGCCCCCACCCTCAATGAAAAACTGTTTTTT	CASSEAPTLNEKLFF
TRBV28	-	TRBJ1-2	-	TGTGCCAGCAGTTTTCGCCGGGACGGCTACACCTTC	CASSFRRDGYTF
TRBV27	-	TRBJ2-1	-	TGTGCCAGCACCGTAATAAGATCAGGTATTGGTGGTAATGAGCAGTTCTTC	CASTVIRSGIGGNEQFF
TRBV6-5	TRBD1	TRBJ1-5	-	TGTGCCAGCTCCGCGACAGGGGGCTATCAGCCCCAGCATTTT	CASSATGGYQPQHF
TRBV9	-	TRBJ2-3	-	TGTGCCAGCAGCGCAGGATCAAGGTCCACAGATACGCAGTATTTT	CASSAGSRSTDTQYF
TRBV28	TRBD1	TRBJ1-5	-	TGTGCCGCCGGACAGGGTCGCCAGCCCCAGCATTTT	CAAGQGRQPQHF
TRBV5-1	-	TRBJ1-6	-	TGCGCCAGCAGCCAATCGATGGGACACCGCTCCTATAATTCACCCCTCCACTTT	CASSQSMGHRSYNSPLHF
TRBV10-2	TRBD2	TRBJ2-7	-	TGCGCCAGCAGTGAACCGACTAGCGGGGGCCCCGGGGAGCAGTACTTC	CASSEPTSGGPGEQYF
TRBV30	-	TRBJ2-3	-	TGTGCCTGGAGGAGGACGGCTAGCACAGATACGCAGTATTTT	CAWRRTASTDTQYF
TRBV7-9	TRBD2	TRBJ2-3	-	TGTGCCAGCAGAAAAACCGGGACTAGCGGGAGATATACGCAGTATTTT	CASRKTGTSGRYTQYF
TRBV14	-	TRBJ2-5	-	TGTGCCAGCAGCCCCGTTCGCCTGGGGGAGCAGTACTTC	CASSPVRLGEQYF
TRBV6-1	-	TRBJ1-6	once	TGTGCCAGCAGGGATCAGGGGTCTACTAATTCACCCCTCCACTTT	CASRDQGSTNSPLHF
TRBV5-5	-	TRBJ1-1	-	TGTGCCAGCAGCTTGGAGGGGGGCTGGGGGAACACTGAAGCTTTCTTT	CASSLEGGWGNTEAFF
TRBV27	-	TRBJ2-1	-	TGTGCCAGCAGAGATAGTGGGACCTACAATGAGCAGTTCTTC	CASRDSGTYNEQFF
TRBV28	TRBD2	TRBJ2-5	-	TGTGCCAGCACCCTTCAGAGCGGGGTTGCCAAAGAGACCCAGTACTTC	CASTLQSGVAKETQYF
TRBV11-2	TRBD1	TRBJ1-2	-	TGTGCCAGCAGCTTAGGACAGGGATCGGACTATGGCTACACCTTC	CASSLGQGSDYGYTF
TRBV7-2	-	TRBJ1-1	-	TGTGCCAGCAGCTATGAGGGGTTGAGAGCTTTCTTT	CASSYEGLRAFF
TRBV18	TRBD1	TRBJ1-5	-	TGTGCCAGCTCACCACCGAGGACAGGGTATGGACAGCCCCAGCATTTT	CASSPPRTGYGQPQHF
TRBV7-9	TRBD1	TRBJ1-5	-	TGTGCCAGCAGCAGGACAGGGTTCGGCAATCAGCCCCAGCATTTT	CASSRTGFGNQPQHF
TRBV20-1	-	TRBJ2-2	-	TGCAGTGCCCGGGACACCGGGGAGCTGTTTTTT	CSARDTGELFF
TRBV7-3	-	TRBJ1-1	-	TGTGCCAGCAGCCTAGGGTCAGCGACTGAAGCTTTCTTT	CASSLGSATEAFF
TRBV5-5	TRBD1	TRBJ2-1	once	TGTGCCAGCAGCTTTGACCGACAGGGGGCTCATTATGAGCAGTTCTTC	CASSFDRQGAHYEQFF
TRBV4-2	TRBD1	TRBJ2-5	-	TGTGCCAGCAGCCAAGATGACAGGGGGCCGGAGACCCAGTACTTC	CASSQDDRGPETQYF
TRBV15	-	TRBJ1-5	-	TGTGCCACCAGCAGAGATCCCGGGGGTAGTCAGCCCCAGCATTTT	CATSRDPGGSQPQHF
TRBV6-4	-	TRBJ1-2	-	TGTGCCAGCAGTGACGAGGTCTGGGGGCCCTATGGCTACACCTTC	CASSDEVWGPYGYTF
TRBV6-5	TRBD1	TRBJ1-4	-	TGTGCCAGCAGGTCGACAGGGGGACATGAAAAACTGTTTTTT	CASRSTGGHEKLFF
TRBV6-5	-	TRBJ2-2	-	TGTGCCAGCAGTTACAGTCGCAGGGTTAACACCGGGGAGCTGTTTTTT	CASSYSRRVNTGELFF
TRBV28	-	TRBJ1-5	-	TGTGCCAGCAGTTTAGAGCTTGGCAATCAGCCCCAGCATTTT	CASSLELGNQPQHF
TRBV6-1	-	TRBJ1-1	-	TGTGCCAGCAAGGAGGCAGGGATGACTGAAGCTTTCTTT	CASKEAGMTEAFF
TRBV6-5	-	TRBJ2-7	few	TGTGCCAGCAGTTACTCGAGGCCTCCCTACGAGCAGTACTTC	CASSYSRPPYEQYF
TRBV19	TRBD1	TRBJ1-2	-	TGTGCCAGTAGTATTAAGAGGGCGGGACAGCAAAACTATGGCTACACCTTC	CASSIKRAGQQNYGYTF
TRBV6-5	TRBD1	TRBJ1-1	-	TGTGCCAGCAATAGGGGGCCCACTGAAGCTTTCTTT	CASNRGPTEAFF
TRBV30	-	TRBJ1-5	-	TGTGCCTGGAGTGTGGGGGGAGGGTTCGATCAGCCCCAGCATTTT	CAWSVGGGFDQPQHF
TRBV18	-	TRBJ2-1	-	TGTGCCAGCTCACCACAGTCGCAGGGCCTCAATGAGCAGTTCTTC	CASSPQSQGLNEQFF
TRBV7-9	-	TRBJ1-2	-	TGTGCCAGCAGCTTAGGGACAGAACAAAGGGGCTATGGCTACACCTTC	CASSLGTEQRGYGYTF
TRBV2	-	TRBJ1-5	-	TGTGCCAGCAATCGGAGAGTAGGTCAGCCCCAGCATTTT	CASNRRVGQPQHF
TRBV28	-	TRBJ1-1	-	TGTGCCAGCTATAACCTGGACAGAGGGAACACTGAAGCTTTCTTT	CASYNLDRGNTEAFF
TRBV6-5	TRBD2	TRBJ2-7	-	TGTGCCAGCTGTGTAGCGGGGGGTTCCTACGAGCAGTACTTC	CASCVAGGSYEQYF
TRBV4-1	TRBD1	TRBJ2-2	-	TGCGCCAGCAAAGGACGATGGGACAGGGGGTCCGGGGAGCTGTTTTTT	CASKGRWDRGSGELFF
TRBV18	-	TRBJ2-1	-	TGTGCCAGCTCACCAGGGAGAGCAGCTATGGGGAGGAGGAATGAGCAGTTCTTC	CASSPGRAAMGRRNEQFF
TRBV5-4	-	TRBJ2-3	once	TGTGCCAGCAGCTTGCTCGACTGGGATACGCAGTATTTT	CASSLLDWDTQYF
TRBV28	-	TRBJ1-6	-	TGTGCCAGCAGCCGCCTGGGGGGGAATTCACCCCTCCACTTT	CASSRLGGNSPLHF
TRBV7-6	-	TRBJ2-7	-	TGTGCCAGCAGCTTAGAGGGGAGAGGGGCGTCCGAGCAGTACTTC	CASSLEGRGASEQYF
TRBV19	-	TRBJ1-5	-	TGTGCCAGTAGTCAACCAGGTGGGGTCTCAAATCAGCCCCAGCATTTT	CASSQPGGVSNQPQHF
TRBV5-8	-	TRBJ1-1	-	TGTGCCAGCAGCCCGGGCTACGCGAACACTGAAGCTTTCTTT	CASSPGYANTEAFF